The 12 T cell receptor beta chains given below trace back to one sample, sequenced in a study of T cells after yellow fever vaccination (dated by TCRdb to between 2018 and 2021). Library preparation used 5' RACE. Instrument used: Illumina NovaSeq 6000. TCRdb took the public reads, trimmed them with fastp at Q25, ran MiXCR for clone calling and kept in-frame beta chains. Records with the same CDR3 protein are collapsed into one entry carrying the most frequent genes and DNA. Within this sample are some 300,000 distinct CDR3 sequences, with about 10% of them counted one time only. In total, the top ten clones hold less than 3.5% of the sample. Sample treatment or condition, as interpreted from the label and publication: live attenuated yellow fever vaccine strain. The sample in question was CD4+ T cells sorted from PBMCs, obtained 45 days after the yellow fever booster vaccination. The receptors were sampled from a man aged 18 to 29 who received the YFV17D yellow fever vaccine.

This clonotype came up many times. The rearrangement uses TRBV7-9 and TRBJ2-3, with D possibly TRBD2 on 5 matching bases. CDR3 size: 13 residues. Germline CDR1 reads SEHNR; CDR2 reads FQNEAQ (reference sequence). V lost 5 bases to trimming and J lost 4 bases, with 10 bases between them. Written as DNA, the CDR3 is TGTGCCAGCAGCACCCGGGGTCCAGATACGCAGTATTTT. Its protein is CASSTRGPDTQYF.

The V gene is TRBV29-1, the J gene TRBJ1-4, with D possibly being TRBD1 (5 bases). Trimming pared 4 bases from V and 8 bases from J, leaving 17 bases between. CDR3 size: 14 residues. Germline CDR1 reads SQVTM; CDR2 reads ANQGSEA. In DNA form, the CDR3 reads TGCAGCGTTGGTTCGGGGGTCAAATACGAAAAACTGTTTTTT. It translates to CSVGSGVKYEKLFF.

The rearrangement uses TRBV5-5 and TRBJ2-5, with TRBD1 as a possible D gene (6 bases). CDR3 size: 16 residues. Trimming shortened V by 5 bases and J by 0 bases, and 17 bases separated the two germline ends. CDR1 SGHKS and CDR2 YYEKEE come from the germline V gene (reference sequence). The CDR3 protein is CASSFGVDRYQETQYF. The DNA of the CDR3 is TGTGCCAGCAGTTTCGGGGTTGACAGGTACCAAGAGACCCAGTACTTC.

The gene calls are TRBV6-5 and TRBJ1-4, with TRBD1 as a possible D gene (6 bases). V dropped 0 bases and J dropped 10 bases, with 18 bases sitting between them. The CDR3 consists of 16 residues. Germline assignment: CDR1 MNHEY and CDR2 SVGAGI. In DNA, the CDR3 is TGTGCCAGCAGTTACTCGATCCTCGGGGGCAGAGGAAAACTGTTTTTT. It is translated as CASSYSILGGRGKLFF.

This clonotype came up a few times. This chain joins TRBV28 and TRBJ1-2; D is possibly TRBD1 (6 bases). Germline V gene lookup returns CDR1 MDHEN and CDR2 SYDVKM. The CDR3 has 11 residues. Between the trimmed V and J ends, which lost 6 bases and 6 bases, there was a span of 8 bases. The CDR3 bases are TGTGCCAGCAGGCACAGGGATGGCTACACCTTC. Protein sequence: CASRHRDGYTF.

This clonotype has ten or more counts. V and J are TRBV10-3 and TRBJ1-1; D is undetermined. Trimming stripped 4 bases from V and 0 bases from J, with 6 bases between. The CDR3 loop spans 13 amino acids. CDR1 is ENHRY and CDR2 is SYGVKD in the germline V gene. Written as DNA, the CDR3 is TGTGCCATCAGTGGGACGGTGAACACTGAAGCTTTCTTT. Translation gives CAISGTVNTEAFF.

The gene calls are TRBV9 and TRBJ2-5, with D perhaps matching TRBD2 (6 bases). The CDR3 extends over 14 amino acids. The germline gives CDR1 SGDLS, CDR2 YYNGEE. Trimming cost V 4 bases and J 0 bases, with 10 bases left between them. The CDR3 DNA reads TGTGCCAGCAGCCCTCGGGACTACCAAGAGACCCAGTACTTC. Amino acid sequence: CASSPRDYQETQYF.

This rearrangement joins TRBV19 to TRBJ2-2, with a possible D match to TRBD1 (6 bases). V was trimmed by 3 bases and J by 0 bases, leaving 8 bases between them. Germline V lookup: CDR1 LNHDA, CDR2 SQIVND (reference sequence). The CDR3 loop spans 15 amino acids. The CDR3 DNA is TGTGCCAGTAGTATTCGGGACACGAACACCGGGGAGCTGTTTTTT. Translated: CASSIRDTNTGELFF.

There are a few counts of this clonotype. This rearrangement joins TRBV27 to TRBJ1-1; D remains ambiguous. The CDR3 runs 13 residues. With 4 bases removed from V and 7 bases from J, the gap between germline ends came to 13 bases. Germline assignment: CDR1 MNHEY and CDR2 SMNVEV (reference sequence). The CDR3 DNA reads TGTGCCAGCAGTTCTAAGCCGGCTAGTGAAGCTTTCTTT. It encodes CASSSKPASEAFF.

This clonotype has just a few counts. The chain recombines TRBV3-2 with TRBJ2-1; no DNA check was done on the table's D call, TRBD1. TRBV3-2 is a known pseudogene. This CDR3 comprises 14 residues. The CDR3 region is CASSHLRDKNEQFF. In nucleotides, the CDR3 is TGTGCCAGCAGCCATCTCCGGGACAAAAATGAGCAGTTCTTC.

This clonotype was counted a few times. The rearrangement uses TRBV4-2 and TRBJ2-3; perhaps TRBD1 as D (6 bases). This CDR3 region has 17 residues. V was shortened by 1 base and J by 0 bases, with 14 bases between the two germline ends. Per germline, CDR1 LGHNA and CDR2 YNFKEQ. CDR3 sequence: CASSQASRGSSTDTQYF. In nucleotides, the CDR3 is TGTGCCAGCAGCCAAGCGAGTAGGGGGTCTAGCACAGATACGCAGTATTTT.

This clonotype was counted a few times. The chain couples TRBV20-1 to TRBJ1-5; D not certain. Trimming removed 0 bases from V and 2 bases from J, with 8 bases in between. There are 14 residues in the CDR3. Germline assignment: CDR1 DFQATT and CDR2 SNEGSKA (reference sequence). The CDR3 reads CSARDRLGNQPQHF. CDR3 nucleotide sequence: TGCAGTGCTAGAGACAGACTAGGCAATCAGCCCCAGCATTTT.